This T cell receptor beta chain was captured in a study of graft-versus-host responses after intestinal transplantation. As for the study in general: Each transplant was multivisceral, liver-intestinal, or isolated intestinal. Recipients across the board were started on anti-thymocyte globulin induction, then kept on tacrolimus and steroids for two to three years. Study-level results: Ileal or blood samples showed some GvH clones first, and such clones were also found in recipient marrow. Early after transplant, HvG clones declined as circulating GvH clones peaked.

This clone was counted only a few times. The antigen is undetermined. This table comes from immunoSEQ multiplex PCR, and its TCRdb copy is limited to in-frame clones, with some not included. The table includes about 71,000 clones, about 90% detected once. Losses at the gene ends were 4 bases for V and 1 base for J; bases not matched to a gene: 10. The length of the CDR3 is 17 residues. CDR1 is SGDLS and CDR2 is YYNGEE in the germline V gene. The specimen was unstimulated CD8+ T cells sorted from spleen or lymph node cells, collected before intestinal transplant. The TCR comes from a human donor who received an intestinal transplant. The chain recombines TRBV9 with TRBJ1-2, with TRBD1 identical over 10 bases. CDR3 residues: CASSLGQGDSINYGYTF. CDR3 bases: TGTGCCAGCAGCCTTGGACAGGGGGACTCAATTAACTATGGCTACACCTTC.